The source of this TCR beta chain is a study of T cells in Graves' hyperthyroidism and ophthalmopathy. TCR beta CDR3 regions were amplified from RNA transcripts. During a first-round RT-PCR of the TCR CDR3, the HTBI primer set was used. Via MiXCR, TCRdb re-called the multiplex PCR reads, giving one row per CDR3 protein. The sample holds around 580,000 distinct CDR3 sequences; 40% to 55% are singletons and the top ten take about 7.8%. At least ten counts were recorded for this clonotype. CDR1 is SNHLY and CDR2 is FYNNEI in the germline V gene. V lost 9 bases, J lost 7 bases, and 6 bases stayed unmatched. The CDR3 covers 12 residues.

The source material was peripheral blood or thyroid tissue (not recorded which). This receptor was taken from a woman under 30 with Graves' hyperthyroidism. V and J are TRBV2 and TRBJ2-7; 10 bases match TRBD2. CDR3: CASIAGGVEQYF. In DNA form, the CDR3 reads TGTGCCAGTATAGCGGGAGGAGTTGAGCAGTACTTC.